The source of this T cell receptor beta chain is a study of blood T cell repertoires in COVID-19. Germline V gene lookup returns CDR1 KGHSH and CDR2 LQKENI. CDR3 size: 13 residues. Trimming cost V 2 bases and J 4 bases, with 8 bases left between them. The protocol was immunoSEQ multiplex PCR, while the TCRdb copy is restricted to in-frame clones and leaves out a portion. This table has about 140,000 clones, 80% to 85% appearing once. This clone occurred a few times. The source is a human donor in a cohort sampled during active COVID-19. The sequenced material came from peripheral blood. The chain carries TRBV18 and TRBJ1-2, with a weak D call TRBD1 (6 bases). The CDR3 DNA reads as TGTGCCAGCTCACCAGGGGGCGTCTATGGCTACACCTTC. Translating it yields CASSPGGVYGYTF.